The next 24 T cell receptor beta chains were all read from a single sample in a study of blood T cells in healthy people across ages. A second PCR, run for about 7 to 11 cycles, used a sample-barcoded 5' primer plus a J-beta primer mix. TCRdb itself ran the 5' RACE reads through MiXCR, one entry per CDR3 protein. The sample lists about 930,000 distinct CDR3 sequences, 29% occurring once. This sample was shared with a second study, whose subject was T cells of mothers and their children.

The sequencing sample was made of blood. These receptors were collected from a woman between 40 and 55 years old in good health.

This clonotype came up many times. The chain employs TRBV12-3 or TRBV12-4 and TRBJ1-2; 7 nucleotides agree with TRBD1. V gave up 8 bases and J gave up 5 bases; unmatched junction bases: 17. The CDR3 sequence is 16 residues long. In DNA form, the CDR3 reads TGTGCCAGCGGGACCCGGGACAGCTCATCTGGGTATGGCTACACCTTC. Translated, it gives CASGTRDSSSGYGYTF.

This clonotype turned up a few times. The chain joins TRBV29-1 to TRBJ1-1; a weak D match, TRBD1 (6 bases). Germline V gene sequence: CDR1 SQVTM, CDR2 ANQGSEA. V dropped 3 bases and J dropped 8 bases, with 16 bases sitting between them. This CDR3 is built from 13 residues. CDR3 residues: CSVDTDRFNEAFF. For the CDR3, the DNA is TGCAGCGTTGATACCGACAGGTTCAACGAAGCTTTCTTT.

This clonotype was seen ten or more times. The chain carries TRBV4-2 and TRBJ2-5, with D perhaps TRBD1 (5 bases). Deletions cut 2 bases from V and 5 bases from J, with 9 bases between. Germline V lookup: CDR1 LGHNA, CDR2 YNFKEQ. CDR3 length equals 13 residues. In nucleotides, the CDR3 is TGTGCCAGCAGCCAAACCAGGGATGAGACCCAGTACTTC. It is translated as CASSQTRDETQYF.

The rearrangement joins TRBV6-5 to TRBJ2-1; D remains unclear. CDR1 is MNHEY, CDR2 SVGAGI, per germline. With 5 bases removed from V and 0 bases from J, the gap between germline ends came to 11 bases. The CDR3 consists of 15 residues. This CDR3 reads CASSHEWSSYNEQFF. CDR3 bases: TGTGCCAGCAGTCACGAGTGGAGCTCCTACAATGAGCAGTTCTTC.

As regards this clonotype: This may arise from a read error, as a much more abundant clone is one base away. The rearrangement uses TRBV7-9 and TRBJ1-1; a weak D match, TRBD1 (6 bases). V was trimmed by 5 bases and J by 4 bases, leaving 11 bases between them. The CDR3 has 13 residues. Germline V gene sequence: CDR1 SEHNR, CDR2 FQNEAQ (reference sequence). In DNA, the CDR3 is TGTGCCAGCAGCCCAGACAGGATCACTGAAGCTTTCTTT. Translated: CASSPDRITEAFF.

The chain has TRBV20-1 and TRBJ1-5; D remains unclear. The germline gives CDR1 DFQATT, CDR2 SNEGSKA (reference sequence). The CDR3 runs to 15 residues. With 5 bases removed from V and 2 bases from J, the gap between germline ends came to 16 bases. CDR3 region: CSAPEPDRGNQPQHF. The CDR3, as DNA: TGCAGTGCTCCTGAACCCGACCGGGGCAATCAGCCCCAGCATTTT.

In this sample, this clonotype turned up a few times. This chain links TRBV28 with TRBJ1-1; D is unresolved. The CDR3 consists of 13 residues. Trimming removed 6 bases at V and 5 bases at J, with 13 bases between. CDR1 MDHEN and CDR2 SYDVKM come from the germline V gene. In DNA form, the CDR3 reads TGTGCCAGCAGCGGCAGGCCGGGGACTGAAGCTTTCTTT. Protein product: CASSGRPGTEAFF.

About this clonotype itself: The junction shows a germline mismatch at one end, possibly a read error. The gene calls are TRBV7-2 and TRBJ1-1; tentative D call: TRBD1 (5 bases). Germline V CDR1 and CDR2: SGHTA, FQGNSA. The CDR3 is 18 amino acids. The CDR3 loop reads CASSLAAAGRGVNTEAFF. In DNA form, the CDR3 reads TGTGCCAGCAGCCTAGCGGCTGCAGGGAGGGGAGTGAACACTGAAGCTTTCTTT.

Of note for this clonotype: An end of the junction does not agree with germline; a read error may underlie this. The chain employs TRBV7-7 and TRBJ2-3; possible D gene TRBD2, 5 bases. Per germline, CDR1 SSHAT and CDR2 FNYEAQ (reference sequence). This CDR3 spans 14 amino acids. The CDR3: CASSQVGGIDTQYF. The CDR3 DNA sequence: TGTGCTAGCAGCCAGGTTGGAGGAATAGATACGCAGTATTTT.

The chain's CDR3 is CSVLGTSGAYEQYF. Written as DNA, the CDR3 is TGCAGCGTTTTGGGGACTAGCGGGGCCTACGAGCAGTACTTC. The chain has TRBV29-1 and TRBJ2-7; 13 bases agree with TRBD2. V lost 5 bases to trimming and J lost 2 bases; unmatched junction nucleotides: 3. Germline V CDR1 and CDR2: SQVTM, ANQGSEA. The CDR3 is made up of 14 amino acids.

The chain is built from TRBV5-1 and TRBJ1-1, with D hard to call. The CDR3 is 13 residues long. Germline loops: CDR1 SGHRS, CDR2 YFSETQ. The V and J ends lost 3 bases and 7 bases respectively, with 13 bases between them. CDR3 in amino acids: CASSSQAVGEAFF. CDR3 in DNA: TGCGCCAGCAGCTCCCAAGCGGTTGGTGAAGCTTTCTTT.

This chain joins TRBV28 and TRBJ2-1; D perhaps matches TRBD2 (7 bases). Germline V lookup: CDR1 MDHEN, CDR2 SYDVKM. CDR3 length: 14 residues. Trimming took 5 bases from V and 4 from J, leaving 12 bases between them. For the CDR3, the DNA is TGTGCCAGCAGTAATGGGGGGGCTTACAATGAGCAGTTCTTC. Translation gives CASSNGGAYNEQFF. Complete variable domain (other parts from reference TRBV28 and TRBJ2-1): DVKVTQSSRYLVKRTGEKVFLECVQDMDHENMFWYRQDPGLGLRLIYFSYDVKMKEKGDIPEGYSVSREKKERFSLILESASTNQTSMYLCASSNGGAYNEQFFGPGTRLTVL.

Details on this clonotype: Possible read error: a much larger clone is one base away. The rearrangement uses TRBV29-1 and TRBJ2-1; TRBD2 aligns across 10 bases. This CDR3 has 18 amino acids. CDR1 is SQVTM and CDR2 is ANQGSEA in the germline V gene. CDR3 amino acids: CSIEDIRELAGVYNEQFF. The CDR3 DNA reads TGCAGCATTGAAGATATCAGGGAGCTAGCGGGGGTCTACAATGAGCAGTTCTTC.

CDR3 region: CASSTDRGSMNEQYF. CDR3 coding DNA: TGTGCCAGCAGTACCGACAGGGGATCCATGAACGAGCAGTACTTC. This chain joins TRBV7-2 and TRBJ2-7, with 8 bases fitting TRBD1. This CDR3 is 15 amino acids long. The germline CDR1 and CDR2 sequences are SGHTA and FQGNSA. V was clipped by 6 bases and J by 5 bases; unmatched bases: 12.

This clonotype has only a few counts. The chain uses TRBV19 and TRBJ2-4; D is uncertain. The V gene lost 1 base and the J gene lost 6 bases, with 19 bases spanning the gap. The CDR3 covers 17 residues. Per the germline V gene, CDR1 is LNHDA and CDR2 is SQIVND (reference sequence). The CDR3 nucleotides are TGTGCCAGTAGTATAGGCTCGAATTGGGCAATTGGAAACATTCAGTACTTC. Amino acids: CASSIGSNWAIGNIQYF.

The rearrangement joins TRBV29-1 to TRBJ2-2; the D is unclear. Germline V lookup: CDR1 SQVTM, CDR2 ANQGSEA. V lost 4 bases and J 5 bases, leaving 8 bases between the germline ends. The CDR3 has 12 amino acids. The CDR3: CSVAKGTGELFF. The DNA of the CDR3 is TGCAGCGTTGCAAAAGGAACCGGGGAGCTGTTTTTT.

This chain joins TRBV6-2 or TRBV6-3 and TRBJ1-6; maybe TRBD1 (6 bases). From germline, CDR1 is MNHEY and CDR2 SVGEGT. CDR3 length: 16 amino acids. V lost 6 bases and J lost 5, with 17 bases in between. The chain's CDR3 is CASSLTRQADNSPLHF. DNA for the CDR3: TGTGCCAGCAGCTTAACGAGACAGGCAGATAATTCACCCCTCCACTTT.

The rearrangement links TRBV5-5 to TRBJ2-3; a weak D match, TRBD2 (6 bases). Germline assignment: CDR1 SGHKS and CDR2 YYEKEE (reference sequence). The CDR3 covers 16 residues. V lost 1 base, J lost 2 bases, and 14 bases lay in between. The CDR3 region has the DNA TGTGCCAGCAGCTTGACCCTGGGGGGATACACAGATACGCAGTATTTT. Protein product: CASSLTLGGYTDTQYF. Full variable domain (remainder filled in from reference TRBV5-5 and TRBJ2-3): DAGVTQSPTHLIKTRGQQVTLRCSPISGHKSVSWYQQVLGQGPQFIFQYYEKEERGRGNFPDRFSARQFPNYSSELNVNALLLGDSALYLCASSLTLGGYTDTQYFGPGTRLTVL.

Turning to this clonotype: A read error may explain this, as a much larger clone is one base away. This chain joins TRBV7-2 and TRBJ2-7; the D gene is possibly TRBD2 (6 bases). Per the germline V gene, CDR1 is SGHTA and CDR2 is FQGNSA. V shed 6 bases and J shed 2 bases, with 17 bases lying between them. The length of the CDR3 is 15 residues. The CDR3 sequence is CASSWDSAGAYEQYF. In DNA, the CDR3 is TGTGCCAGCAGTTGGGACTCCGCAGGCGCCTACGAGCAGTACTTC.

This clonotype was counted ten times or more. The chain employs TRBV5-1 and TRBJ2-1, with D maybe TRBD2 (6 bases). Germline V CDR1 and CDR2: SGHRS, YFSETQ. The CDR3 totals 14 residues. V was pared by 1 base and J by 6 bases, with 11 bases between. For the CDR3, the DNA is TGCGCCAGCAGCTTGATACTAGCTTCCAATGAGCAGTTCTTC. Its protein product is CASSLILASNEQFF.

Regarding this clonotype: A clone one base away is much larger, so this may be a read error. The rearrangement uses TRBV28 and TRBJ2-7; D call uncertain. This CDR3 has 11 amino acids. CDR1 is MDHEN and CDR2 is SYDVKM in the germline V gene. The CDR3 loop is CASGLYPEQYF. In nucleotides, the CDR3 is TGTGCCAGCGGTTTATACCCCGAGCAGTACTTC.

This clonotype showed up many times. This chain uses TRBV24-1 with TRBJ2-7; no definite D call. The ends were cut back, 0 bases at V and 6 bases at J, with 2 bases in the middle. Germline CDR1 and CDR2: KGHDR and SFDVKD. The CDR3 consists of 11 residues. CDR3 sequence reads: CATSDLREQYF. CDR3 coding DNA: TGTGCCACCAGTGATTTGCGCGAGCAGTACTTC.

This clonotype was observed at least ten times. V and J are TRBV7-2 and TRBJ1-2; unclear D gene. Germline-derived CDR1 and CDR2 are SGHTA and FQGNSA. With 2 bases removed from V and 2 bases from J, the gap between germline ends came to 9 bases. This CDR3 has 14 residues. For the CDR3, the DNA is TGTGCCAGCAGCTTATTGGGCCAGAACTATGGCTACACCTTC. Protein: CASSLLGQNYGYTF.

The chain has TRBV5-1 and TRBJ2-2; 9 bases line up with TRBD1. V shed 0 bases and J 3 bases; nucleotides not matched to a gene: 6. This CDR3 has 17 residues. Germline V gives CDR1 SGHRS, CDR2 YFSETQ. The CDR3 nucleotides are TGCGCCAGCAGCTTGGCGAGGACAGGGGTGTACACCGGGGAGCTGTTTTTT. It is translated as CASSLARTGVYTGELFF.